This T cell receptor beta chain was captured by sequencing in a study of technical replicates of blood from a handful of donors. The CDR3 has 14 residues. V lost 0 bases and J 4 bases, leaving 10 bases between the germline ends. Germline loops: CDR1 SGHDT, CDR2 YYEEEE. Data came from immunoSEQ multiplex PCR; TCRdb stores just in-frame clones and leaves some out. The sample yields 55,000 to 75,000 clones, 80% to 95% seen once. The receptor was derived from a human donor in good health. Some clones in this sample may be carry-over from other donors' samples. The material sequenced was PBMCs. V usage is TRBV5-6 and J usage is TRBJ1-1, with a tentative D call TRBD1 (5 bases). The CDR3 here is CASSLVSGGTEAFF. The CDR3 DNA reads TGTGCCAGCAGCTTGGTTTCCGGGGGCACTGAAGCTTTCTTT.